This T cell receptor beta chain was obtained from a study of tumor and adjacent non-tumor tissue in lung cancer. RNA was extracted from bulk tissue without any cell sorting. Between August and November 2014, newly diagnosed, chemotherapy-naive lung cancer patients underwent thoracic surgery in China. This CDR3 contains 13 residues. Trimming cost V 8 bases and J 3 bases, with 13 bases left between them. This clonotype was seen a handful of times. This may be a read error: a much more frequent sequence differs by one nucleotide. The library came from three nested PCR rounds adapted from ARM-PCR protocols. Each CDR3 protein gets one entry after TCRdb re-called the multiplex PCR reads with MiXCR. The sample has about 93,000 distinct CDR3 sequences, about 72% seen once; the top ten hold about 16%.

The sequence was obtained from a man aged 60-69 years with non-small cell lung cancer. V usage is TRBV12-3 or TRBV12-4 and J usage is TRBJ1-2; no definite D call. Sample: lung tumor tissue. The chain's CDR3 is CASCVQSYYGYTF. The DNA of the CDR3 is TGTGCCAGCTGTGTTCAGTCGTACTATGGCTACACCTTC.